Listed here is a single T cell receptor (beta chain). Its target is not known. Here immunoSEQ multiplex PCR was the method, and the copy in TCRdb shows in-frame clones only, minus some. The sample comprises some 76,000 clones, around four fifths of which are singletons, and around 2% rests with the top ten. This sample was taken from a study of OX40 agonist ivuxolimab in advanced cancers. Overall study: Hepatocellular carcinoma, melanoma, renal cell or head and neck cancer was diagnosed in the dose-escalation patients. The group had a mean age of roughly 56 years, ranged from about 20 to 90, and was 80% to 85% male.

Overall study results and limits: The antigens recognized by the expanded peripheral T cells, that is their antigen specificity, were not determined.

From germline, CDR1 is SEHNR and CDR2 FQNEAQ (reference sequence). CDR3 length: 17 amino acids. V gave up 1 base and J gave up 1 base, with 16 bases separating them. This chain links TRBV7-9 with TRBJ1-1; the D gene is possibly TRBD1 (5 bases). Here the sequenced sample was CD4+ or CD8+ T cells sorted from blood, taken in a trial of the OX40 agonist ivuxolimab. The clonotype originates from an adult with an advanced solid tumor such as melanoma, head and neck, liver or kidney cancer. The CDR3 loop is CASSLGPSRGENTEAFF. In nucleotides, the CDR3 is TGTGCCAGCAGCTTAGGGCCCTCGAGGGGCGAGAACACTGAAGCTTTCTTT.